The 8 T cell receptor beta chains listed next were all sequenced from one sample in a study of cytomegalovirus exposure and HLA in healthy donors. The primer mix had 60 Vbeta and 13 Jbeta primers. Clones were read by immunoSEQ multiplex PCR, and TCRdb kept only the in-frame ones, dropping some. The repertoire holds roughly 150,000 clones, with around 73% as singletons. Sequencing was performed on PBMCs. The source is a woman in her late teens or twenties in good health and CMV-seropositive.

The rearrangement uses TRBV5-5 and TRBJ2-7; TRBD2 might be the D (5 bases). This CDR3 has 16 amino acids. The V gene lost 4 bases and the J gene lost 6 bases, with 23 bases spanning the gap. Germline V gives CDR1 SGHKS, CDR2 YYEKEE (reference sequence). CDR3 nucleotides: TGTGCCAGCAGCCTCTTGGTCCCCCCTAGCTGGAGCGAGCAGTACTTC. This encodes CASSLLVPPSWSEQYF.

This clone was counted a single time. V usage is TRBV10-3 and J usage is TRBJ2-7; 7 bases are a match to TRBD1. The CDR3 has 12 amino acids. The trim removed 11 bases at V and 2 bases at J, leaving 6 bases unmatched. Germline CDR1 ENHRY, CDR2 SYGVKD. CDR3 sequence: CAVTGTAYEQYF. Written as DNA, the CDR3 is TGTGCCGTCACCGGGACAGCCTACGAGCAGTACTTC.

This sequence joins TRBV9 and TRBJ1-4, with D possibly being TRBD1 (6 bases). CDR3 size: 16 residues. Trimming took 3 bases from V and 6 from J, leaving 18 bases between them. CDR1 and CDR2 (germline): SGDLS, YYNGEE. This CDR3 is CASSAQAVKGDEKLFF. CDR3 coding DNA: TGTGCCAGCAGCGCGCAAGCAGTCAAGGGGGATGAAAAACTGTTTTTT.

V gene TRBV7-6 combines with J gene TRBJ2-3; a weak D match, TRBD1 (6 bases). This CDR3 comprises 16 residues. CDR1 SGHVS and CDR2 FNYEAQ come from the germline V gene. The V end lost 1 base, the J end lost 6 bases, and 17 bases lay between the germline ends. Written as DNA, the CDR3 is TGTGCCAGCAGCTTAGAGGCGTCAGGGGCGCGTGATACGCAGTATTTT. This gives the protein CASSLEASGARDTQYF.

This rearrangement joins TRBV7-3 to TRBJ2-7; perhaps TRBD1 as D (6 bases). The CDR3 is 13 amino acids. The germline CDR1 and CDR2 sequences are SGHTA and FQGTGA. With 1 base removed from V and 4 bases from J, the gap between germline ends came to 8 bases. The CDR3 nucleotides read TGTGCCAGCAGCTTAATAGGGGGATACGAGCAGTACTTC. Its protein is CASSLIGGYEQYF.

The V gene is TRBV5-8, the J gene TRBJ2-7; D is ambiguous. This CDR3 contains 12 residues. Germline loops: CDR1 SGHTS, CDR2 YDEGEE. Between the trimmed V and J ends, which lost 4 bases and 0 bases, there was a span of 5 bases. CDR3 amino acids: CASSPSSYEQYF. In nucleotides, the CDR3 is TGTGCCAGCAGCCCGAGCTCCTACGAGCAGTACTTC.

This chain connects TRBV18 to TRBJ2-5, with a weak D call TRBD1 (6 bases). Germline CDR1 and CDR2: KGHSH and LQKENI. The CDR3 loop spans 11 amino acids. V lost 8 bases to trimming and J lost 11 bases, with 15 bases between them. CDR3 DNA: TGTGCCAGCCACGAACAGGGTGAGCAGTACTTC. Amino acid sequence: CASHEQGEQYF. Filled out from reference TRBV18 and TRBJ2-5, the complete variable domain reads NAGVMQNPRHLVRRRGQEARLRCSPMKGHSHVYWYRQLPEEGLKFMVYLQKENIIDESGMPKERFSAEFPKEGPSILRIQQVVRGDSAAYFCASHEQGEQYFGPGTRLLVL.

The CDR3 loop is CASSFRSTDTQYF. The CDR3 nucleotides are TGTGCCAGCAGCTTCAGGTCCACAGATACGCAGTATTTT. The V and J genes are TRBV5-6 and TRBJ2-3; D ambiguous. Germline V lookup: CDR1 SGHDT, CDR2 YYEEEE. This CDR3 comprises 13 residues. V was trimmed by 2 bases and J by 2 bases, leaving 6 bases between them.